A selection of T cell receptor beta chains follows, all from one sample in a study of blood T cell repertoires in COVID-19. Libraries were prepared by immunoSEQ multiplex PCR; TCRdb keeps only in-frame clonotypes and omits some of them. This sample carries 250,000 to 300,000 clones, around 90% of them seen once, and the ten largest clones take roughly 10%. The sequencing input was peripheral blood. The receptors originated from a woman aged 70 to 79 with COVID-19, enrolled during active disease. CDR3s include the opening cysteine and the closing phenylalanine or tryptophan.

TRBV24-1	TRBJ1-2	CATSEDGQGTFNYGYTF
TRBV19	TRBJ2-1	CASRNGLDSYNEQFF
TRBV4-2	TRBJ2-7	CASSHTSGRQYEQYF
TRBV30	TRBJ2-2	CAWSFQGTGELFF
TRBV7-3	TRBJ2-1	CASSFTSRDYNEQFF
TRBV7-9	TRBJ2-5	CASRAGSETQYF
TRBV18	TRBJ1-2	CASSPGQGALTNYGYTF
TRBV6-5	TRBJ1-2	CASSYGLYGYTF
TRBV19	TRBJ2-4	CAAGLAGGLDIQYF
TRBV3-1/TRBV3-2	TRBJ1-2	CASSAGQGYTF
TRBV7-9	TRBJ2-5	CASSYGQGSRETQYF
TRBV3-1/TRBV3-2	TRBJ1-6	CASSQDGQGHNSPLHF
TRBV4-1	TRBJ2-7	CASSQASGATYEQYF
TRBV19	TRBJ2-1	CASSISRDSYNEQFF
TRBV11-3	TRBJ2-7	CASSLVQGAYEQYF
TRBV9	TRBJ2-7	CASSVTPYVGRSYEQYF
TRBV11-3	TRBJ2-7	CASSASSYEQYF
TRBV3-1/TRBV3-2	TRBJ1-1	CASSQAVNTEAFF
TRBV7-2	TRBJ2-7	CASRGLASYEQYF
TRBV2	TRBJ1-3	CASSVQGSSGNTIYF
TRBV2	TRBJ2-3	CASKLSGSTDTQYF
TRBV28	TRBJ1-2	CASSLTQTGNYGYTF
TRBV4-3	TRBJ2-5	CASSQDGVETQYF
TRBV30	TRBJ1-5	CAWSVGTGNQPQHF
TRBV10-3	TRBJ1-4	CAISEFGQGRNNEKLFF
TRBV9	TRBJ2-7	CASSLRQGANYEQYF
TRBV7-3	TRBJ2-3	CASSLQGGDTQYF
TRBV5-1	TRBJ2-1	CASSPGLGSGSNEQFF
TRBV28	TRBJ1-2	CASTLPDRVAYGYTF
TRBV19	TRBJ1-5	CASSRGGSGNQPQHF
TRBV4-3	TRBJ1-6	CASSQDGRGRSPLHF
TRBV19	TRBJ2-7	CASSIRGGLSSYEQYF
TRBV28	TRBJ2-1	CASSFSGTVYNEQFF
TRBV27	TRBJ1-4	CASSVLGQSNEKLFF
TRBV4-3	TRBJ1-1	CASSQDPQGANTEAFF
TRBV6-1	TRBJ1-3	CASSEQANSGNTIYF
TRBV20-1	TRBJ1-2	CSAYNYGYTF
TRBV3-1/TRBV3-2	TRBJ2-7	CASSHFGKVSYEQYF
TRBV19	TRBJ1-1	CASSMGGLNTEAFF
TRBV6-1	TRBJ1-3	CASSEGSTSGNTIYF
TRBV18	TRBJ1-2	CASSPGTGSGYGYTF
TRBV27	TRBJ2-7	CASRSTYRGSGHEQYF
TRBV4-2	TRBJ2-5	CASSHHHPSGGETQYF
TRBV6-1	TRBJ1-5	CASSEMGTGSQPQHF
TRBV10-3	TRBJ1-3	CAISSGNTIYF
TRBV19	TRBJ2-7	CASSPSGSTEQYF
TRBV5-1	TRBJ2-1	CASRQSGTSGHNEQFF
TRBV5-1	TRBJ2-2	CASSKWGLAGVDTGELFF
TRBV6-6	TRBJ2-2	CASSYTANTGELFF
TRBV11-2	TRBJ2-7	CASSQDRVHEQYF